This TCR beta chain was obtained from a study of blood T cell repertoires in COVID-19. About the study: Acute-phase and convalescent COVID-19 samples originated in the United States, Italy and Spain.

Some clones are missing from TCRdb's copy, which holds only in-frame ones; the method was immunoSEQ multiplex PCR. The table has around 200,000 clones, around 80% seen once; the top ten hold about 7.7%. V gave up 5 bases and J gave up 9 bases, with 14 bases separating them. CDR3 length: 13 amino acids. Per germline, CDR1 SGHAT and CDR2 FQNNGV. This receptor was taken from a woman aged 40-49 years with acute COVID-19. Sequenced material: PBMCs or T cells enriched from blood (not recorded which). The gene calls are TRBV11-2 and TRBJ2-1; D gene unclear. CDR3: CASSPDRDTEQFF. The CDR3 coding sequence is TGTGCCAGCAGCCCAGACCGCGACACTGAGCAGTTCTTC.